One sample yielded the 13 T cell receptor beta chains listed below, sequenced in a study of OX40 agonist ivuxolimab in advanced cancers. Measured with immunoSEQ multiplex PCR; TCRdb has only the in-frame clones, and not every one. The sample has some 59,000 clones, roughly 88% seen once; the top ten hold roughly 2.4%. The sequenced sample was CD4+ or CD8+ T cells sorted from blood, obtained in a trial of the OX40 agonist ivuxolimab. The receptors were sampled from an adult with an advanced solid tumor such as melanoma, head and neck, liver or kidney cancer.

The CDR3 region has the DNA TGTGCCAGCAGCTTAGAGGGGGGACCCACCGGGGAGCTGTTTTTT. Translated: CASSLEGGPTGELFF. V gene TRBV11-3 combines with J gene TRBJ2-2; D may be TRBD2 (6 bases). This CDR3 has 15 amino acids. V lost 0 bases and J 4 bases, leaving 9 bases between the germline ends. CDR1 and CDR2 (germline): SGHNT, YENEEA.

The J gene is TRBJ1-3, the V gene TRBV28, with a possible D match to TRBD1 (6 bases). Trimming stripped 4 bases from V and 4 bases from J, with 20 bases between. The CDR3 length is 17 residues. CDR1 and CDR2 from the germline V gene are MDHEN and SYDVKM. The CDR3 protein is CASSSVTGGLRGNTIYF. CDR3 in DNA: TGTGCCAGCAGTTCGGTTACCGGGGGCCTGAGAGGAAACACCATATATTTT.

The chain employs TRBV12-5 and TRBJ1-2, with D possibly matching TRBD1 (5 bases). V lost 6 bases and J 4 bases, leaving 9 bases between the germline ends. Germline V gene lookup returns CDR1 LGHNT and CDR2 FRNRAP. The CDR3 is made up of 12 amino acids. CDR3 bases: TGTGCTAGTGGCCAGGGACTCTATGGCTACACCTTC. Amino acids: CASGQGLYGYTF.

The table lists this clone with a count of one. The V call is TRBV19, the J call TRBJ2-7, with TRBD1 matching over 10 bases. With V trimmed by 3 bases and J by 0 bases, 2 bases remained unmatched. From germline, CDR1 is LNHDA and CDR2 SQIVND (reference sequence). This CDR3 contains 15 residues. CDR3 nucleotide sequence: TGTGCCAGTAGTATGACAGGGGGCCTCTCCTACGAGCAGTACTTC. Protein: CASSMTGGLSYEQYF.

The genes are TRBV16 and TRBJ2-1; TRBD2 might be the D (6 bases). Trimming cost V 4 bases and J 2 bases, with 12 bases left between them. Germline assignment: CDR1 KGHSY and CDR2 FQNENV. The CDR3 loop spans 15 amino acids. CDR3 in DNA: TGTGCCAGCAGCCCCGGGACTCCTACCTACAATGAGCAGTTCTTC. This encodes CASSPGTPTYNEQFF.

The rearrangement joins TRBV19 to TRBJ1-1, with 7 bases lining up with TRBD1. Germline V gives CDR1 LNHDA, CDR2 SQIVND (reference sequence). There are 13 residues in the CDR3. The V segment lost 5 bases and the J segment 3 bases; nucleotides outside the gene matches: 3. The CDR3 DNA reads as TGTGCCAGTAGTGTAGGGACAGACACTGAAGCTTTCTTT. Translation gives CASSVGTDTEAFF. Filled out from reference TRBV19 and TRBJ1-1, the complete variable domain reads DGGITQSPKYLFRKEGQNVTLSCEQNLNHDAMYWYRQDPGQGLRLIYYSQIVNDFQKGDIAEGYSVSREKKESFPLTVTSAQKNPTAFYLCASSVGTDTEAFFGQGTRLTVV.

V is TRBV18 and J is TRBJ2-5; perhaps D is TRBD1 or TRBD2 (6 bases each). Germline-derived CDR1 and CDR2 are KGHSH and LQKENI. The ends were cut back, 3 bases at V and 4 bases at J, with 15 bases in the middle. The CDR3 runs 15 residues. CDR3 nucleotide sequence: TGTGCCAGCTCACCCTACGGGGGCCAGGCAGAGACCCAGTACTTC. This sequence encodes CASSPYGGQAETQYF.

This clone has only a few counts. The chain has TRBV5-5 and TRBJ1-3, with unresolved D. The CDR3 consists of 18 residues. The ends were cut back, 2 bases at V and 0 bases at J, with 18 bases in the middle. CDR1 and CDR2 from the germline V gene are SGHKS and YYEKEE (reference sequence). The CDR3 is CASSFFADAETSGNTIYF. CDR3 coding DNA: TGTGCCAGCAGCTTTTTTGCCGATGCAGAAACCTCTGGAAACACCATATATTTT.

This clone was seen a single time. The chain combines TRBV19 with TRBJ1-2, with a weak D call TRBD1 (5 bases). V dropped 0 bases and J dropped 4 bases, with 12 bases sitting between them. Germline values: CDR1 LNHDA, CDR2 SQIVND (reference sequence). This CDR3 has 15 residues. In DNA, the CDR3 is TGTGCCAGTAGTATAGATCATCAGGGTATCTATGGCTACACCTTC. It encodes CASSIDHQGIYGYTF.

The chain joins TRBV9 to TRBJ2-2; D not certain. CDR1 is SGDLS and CDR2 is YYNGEE in the germline V gene. Trimming removed 3 bases at V and 6 bases at J, with 9 bases between. CDR3 length equals 13 residues. CDR3 nucleotides: TGTGCCAGCAGCGCCTCGCGCCCCGGGGAGCTGTTTTTT. Its translation: CASSASRPGELFF. Using reference TRBV9 and TRBJ2-2 for the parts outside the CDR3, the full variable domain is DSGVTQTPKHLITATGQRVTLRCSPRSGDLSVYWYQQSLDQGLQFLIQYYNGEERAKGNILERFSAQQFPDLHSELNLSSLELGDSALYFCASSASRPGELFFGEGSRLTVL.

The chain is built from TRBV2 and TRBJ1-2; D remains ambiguous. CDR3 length equals 14 residues. The V gene's germline CDR1 is SNHLY and CDR2 FYNNEI. Deletions cut 5 bases from V and 8 bases from J, with 18 bases between. The CDR3 reads CASSSNGRPLGYTF. CDR3 coding DNA: TGTGCCAGCAGTTCAAATGGCAGGCCTCTCGGCTACACCTTC.

The chain joins TRBV5-6 to TRBJ2-2, with TRBD2 identical over 11 bases. Trimming took 1 base from V and 5 from J; bases not matched to a gene: 13. The CDR3 covers 19 residues. Per the germline V gene, CDR1 is SGHDT and CDR2 is YYEEEE. CDR3 sequence: CASSLTSGGLAALTGELFF. CDR3 coding DNA: TGTGCCAGCAGCTTGACTAGTGGGGGACTAGCGGCACTTACCGGGGAGCTGTTTTTT.

This clone was observed a few times. The chain couples TRBV2 to TRBJ1-2; TRBD1 aligns across 7 bases. J was trimmed by 0 bases and V by 6 bases; bases with no gene match: 10. CDR3 size: 16 residues. The germline gives CDR1 SNHLY, CDR2 FYNNEI. CDR3 bases: TGTGCCAGCAGGATAACAGGGGCGACAGCTAACTATGGCTACACCTTC. This encodes CASRITGATANYGYTF.